This T cell receptor beta chain was sequenced for a study of shared clonotypes between healthy human individuals. General study points: It was anticipated that sequencing depth would influence how many clonotypes donors shared.

TCRdb's table, derived via immunoSEQ multiplex PCR, lists solely in-frame clones and lacks some. The sample yields about 2.3 million clones, 85% to 95% seen once. Concerning this clone: The target antigen is unknown.

Germline lookup yields CDR1 MNHEY and CDR2 SMNVEV (reference sequence). V lost 2 bases to trimming and J lost 4 bases, with 14 bases between them. The CDR3 is 16 amino acids. This clonotype was obtained from a man younger than 35 in good health. Some clones in this sample may be carry-over from other donors' samples. V and J are TRBV27 and TRBJ1-4; D is uncertain. Sequenced material: naive CD4+ T cells from PBMCs. Stated subset: CD45RA+ positively selected. CDR3 nucleotides: TGTGCCAGCAGTTTACTCCGGGGAGACCTTAATGAAAAACTGTTTTTT. Residues: CASSLLRGDLNEKLFF.